A selection of T cell receptor beta chains follows, all from one sample in a study of blood T cells in healthy people across ages. TCRdb used MiXCR to reprocess the 5' RACE reads, holding one entry per CDR3 protein. The repertoire holds around 500,000 distinct CDR3 sequences, with 47% as singletons. The source material was blood. The receptors originated from an elderly man in good health. The conserved cysteine and the conserved F or W are not part of the CDR3 here.

CDR3 protein	J gene	V gene
ASRTSGSSYGQY	TRBJ2-7	TRBV6-2/TRBV6-3
ASGSRPGQGYT	TRBJ1-2	TRBV12-5
ASSLVTGGSVGYT	TRBJ1-2	TRBV7-2
ASSFVQADTQS	TRBJ2-3	TRBV7-9
ASYDNEQF	TRBJ2-1	TRBV18
ASSLTTSSFHEQF	TRBJ2-1	TRBV7-2
ASSPGLEETQY	TRBJ2-5	TRBV3-1
ASSSTSGQSETQY	TRBJ2-5	TRBV9
ASSLGFVPDAQY	TRBJ2-3	TRBV7-2
SVSEGFSTEAF	TRBJ1-1	TRBV29-1
ATSGAPSTDTQY	TRBJ2-3	TRBV28
ASRPRGTDTQY	TRBJ2-3	TRBV25-1
ASSSRNIQY	TRBJ2-4	TRBV6-5
ASSARDQSPGANVLT	TRBJ2-6	TRBV2
ASSEGTGGLNTQY	TRBJ2-3	TRBV5-1
ASSPPVASSYEQY	TRBJ2-7	TRBV28
SAAGTSGSVDTQY	TRBJ2-3	TRBV20-1
ASTSDRGDYGYT	TRBJ1-2	TRBV5-1
ATSDSGLRTDTQY	TRBJ2-3	TRBV24-1
ASSPYPGGDGSYT	TRBJ1-2	TRBV5-1
ASSSRQLEETQY	TRBJ2-5	TRBV5-1